The clone carrying this T cell receptor beta chain was detected once. This sample was taken from a study of blood T cell repertoires in COVID-19. At the level of the study: Sites in the United States, Italy and Spain provided acute and convalescent COVID-19 samples. The analysed material was cDNA or gDNA that came from T cells, B-cell-depleted T cells, or PBMCs.

Here immunoSEQ multiplex PCR was the method, and the copy in TCRdb shows in-frame clones only, minus some. The sample includes some 300,000 clones, over 85% of them seen just once. This clonotype was sampled from a woman aged 25-40 years with COVID-19, enrolled during active disease. Sequencing was done on a sample of peripheral blood.

As DNA, the CDR3 is TGCAGCGTTGAAGATAGGGGGCCCCGGACAGGGGTAGCTGAAGCTTTCTTT. Amino acid sequence: CSVEDRGPRTGVAEAFF. The J gene is TRBJ1-1, the V gene TRBV29-1, with TRBD1 identical over 9 bases. With V trimmed by 0 bases and J by 6 bases, 14 bases remained unmatched. This CDR3 is built from 17 residues. Germline V gives CDR1 SQVTM, CDR2 ANQGSEA.